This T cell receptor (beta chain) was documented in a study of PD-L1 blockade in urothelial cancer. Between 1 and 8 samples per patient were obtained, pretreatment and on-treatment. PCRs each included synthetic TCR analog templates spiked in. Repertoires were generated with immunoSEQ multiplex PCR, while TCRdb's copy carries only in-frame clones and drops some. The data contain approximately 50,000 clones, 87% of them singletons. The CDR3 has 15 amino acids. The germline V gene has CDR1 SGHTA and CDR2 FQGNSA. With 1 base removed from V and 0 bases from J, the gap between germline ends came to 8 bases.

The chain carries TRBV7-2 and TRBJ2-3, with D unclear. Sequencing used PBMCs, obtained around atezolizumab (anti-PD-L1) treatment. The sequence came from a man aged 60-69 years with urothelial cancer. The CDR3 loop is CASSLESRSTDTQYF. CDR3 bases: TGTGCCAGCAGCTTAGAAAGCCGGAGCACAGATACGCAGTATTTT.